The 29 T cell receptor beta chains presented below share a single source sample, sequenced in a study of shared clonotypes between healthy human individuals. The repertoire was sequenced with immunoSEQ multiplex PCR; TCRdb's copy has only in-frame clones and lacks some. The repertoire holds some 1 million clones, with about 77% as singletons. The sequencing sample was made of memory CD4+ T cells sorted from blood. Documented subset: CD45RA-negative fraction. The receptors shown here come from a man aged 18 to 35 in good health.

CDR3 protein: CASTVTGTGRTGELFF. The CDR3 nucleotides read TGTGCCAGCACTGTCACCGGGACAGGGCGTACCGGGGAGCTGTTTTTT. The rearrangement links TRBV28 to TRBJ2-2; 9 positions match TRBD1. CDR3 length: 16 residues. J was trimmed by 5 bases and V by 7 bases; bases with no gene match: 11. Germline V gene sequence: CDR1 MDHEN, CDR2 SYDVKM.

About this clone: The sample carries other DNA sequences with the same CDR3. The rearrangement uses TRBV18 and TRBJ1-5, with TRBD1 identical over 9 bases. CDR3 length: 13 amino acids. The V and J ends lost 4 bases and 5 bases, in that order; junction bases with no gene match: 0. Germline-derived CDR1 and CDR2 are KGHSH and LQKENI. This CDR3 reads CASSRDRDQPQHF. As DNA, the CDR3 is TGTGCCAGCTCACGGGACAGGGATCAGCCCCAGCATTTT. Variable domain in full (rest from reference TRBV18 and TRBJ1-5): NAGVMQNPRHLVRRRGQEARLRCSPMKGHSHVYWYRQLPEEGLKFMVYLQKENIIDESGMPKERFSAEFPKEGPSILRIQQVVRGDSAAYFCASSRDRDQPQHFGDGTRLSIL.

The rearrangement joins TRBV10-3 to TRBJ1-1, with 8 bases identical to TRBD1. V shed 4 bases, J shed 3 bases, and the junction held 4 bases outside the gene matches. From germline, CDR1 is ENHRY and CDR2 SYGVKD. The CDR3 totals 14 residues. Written as DNA, the CDR3 is TGTGCCATCAGTGGCGGACAGGGTTACACTGAAGCTTTCTTT. As protein: CAISGGQGYTEAFF.

The V call is TRBV7-8, the J call TRBJ1-4; tentative D call: TRBD1 (5 bases). CDR3 length: 15 residues. CDR1 is SGHVS, CDR2 FQNEAQ, per germline. The V and J ends lost 5 bases and 7 bases respectively, with 17 bases between them. This chain's CDR3 is CASSAGPTLSEKLFF. CDR3 nucleotides: TGTGCCAGCAGCGCGGGACCTACGTTGAGTGAAAAACTGTTTTTT. The variable domain in full, with the rest retrieved from reference TRBV7-8 and TRBJ1-4, is GAGVSQSPRYKVAKRGQDVALRCDPISGHVSLFWYQQALGQGPEFLTYFQNEAQLDKSGLPSDRFFAERPEGSVSTLKIQRTQQEDSAVYLCASSAGPTLSEKLFFGSGTQLSVL.

The gene calls are TRBV4-1 and TRBJ1-3; a possible D gene is TRBD1 (5 bases). The CDR3 runs 18 residues. Germline V gene sequence: CDR1 MGHRA, CDR2 YSYEKL. Trimming removed 2 bases from V and 4 bases from J, with 21 bases in between. DNA of the CDR3: TGCGCCAGCAGCCAACTTCCCGACAGCCGGATTACAGGAAACACCATATATTTT. Its protein product is CASSQLPDSRITGNTIYF.

The gene calls are TRBV9 and TRBJ1-1; D is uncertain. CDR3 length equals 15 residues. Germline lookup yields CDR1 SGDLS and CDR2 YYNGEE. Trimming cost V 4 bases and J 5 bases, with 18 bases left between them. The CDR3 is CASSSPAGGLTEAFF. The CDR3 DNA is TGTGCCAGCAGCTCGCCAGCGGGCGGGCTTACTGAAGCTTTCTTT.

J is TRBJ2-2 and V is TRBV6-6; 7 nucleotides align to TRBD1. In germline, CDR1 is MNHNY, CDR2 SVGAGI (reference sequence). The ends lost 7 bases at V and 4 bases at J; junction bases unmatched: 9. CDR3 length equals 15 residues. The CDR3 sequence: CASTQMGQSTGELFF. Written as DNA, the CDR3 is TGTGCCAGCACTCAAATGGGACAGAGCACCGGGGAGCTGTTTTTT.

J is TRBJ2-7 and V is TRBV7-2; TRBD2 matches at 12 bases. This CDR3 region has 16 residues. The trim removed 6 bases at V and 1 base at J, leaving 7 bases unmatched. The germline V gene encodes CDR1 SGHTA and CDR2 FQGNSA. The CDR3 DNA reads TGTGCCAGCAGACGCCCCGGGACTAGCGGGTCCTACGAGCAGTACTTC. Translation: CASRRPGTSGSYEQYF.

V and J are TRBV4-1 and TRBJ2-6, with TRBD1 identical over 8 bases. Germline CDR1 is MGHRA and CDR2 is YSYEKL. Trimming cost V 4 bases and J 3 bases; bases outside gene matches: 2. The CDR3 spans 15 residues. The CDR3 spells CASSPGGNGANVLTF. The CDR3, as DNA: TGCGCCAGCAGCCCAGGGGGCAATGGGGCCAACGTCCTGACTTTC.

The gene calls are TRBV30 and TRBJ2-3; 8 bases agree with TRBD2. CDR1 GTSNPN and CDR2 SVGIG come from the germline V gene (reference sequence). The CDR3 loop spans 15 amino acids. Losses at the gene ends were 1 base for V and 4 bases for J; bases not matched to a gene: 7. CDR3 protein: CAWSEAGDPPDTQYF. In DNA form, the CDR3 reads TGTGCCTGGAGTGAAGCGGGAGATCCTCCAGATACGCAGTATTTT.

The V call is TRBV30, the J call TRBJ2-7; D might be TRBD2 (5 bases). Per germline, CDR1 GTSNPN and CDR2 SVGIG (reference sequence). Trimming took 0 bases from V and 3 from J, leaving 18 bases between them. CDR3 length equals 16 residues. The CDR3, as DNA: TGTGCCTGGAGTGTAGATCTTAAGCGGAGGTTCTACGAGCAGTACTTC. Translation: CAWSVDLKRRFYEQYF.

This chain joins TRBV30 and TRBJ2-5; possible D gene TRBD2, 6 bases. The J call could be wrong; TRBJ2-7 is a better fit for the DNA end. CDR3 length: 16 residues. Germline CDR1 is GTSNPN and CDR2 is SVGIG (reference sequence). DNA for the CDR3: TGTGCCTGGACCCCTTCTGGAGCGGGTATCTCCTACGAGCAGTACTTC. Translated: CAWTPSGAGISYEQYF.

The V and J genes are TRBV7-9 and TRBJ2-1, with 7 bases aligning to TRBD2. This CDR3 has 15 amino acids. Losses at the gene ends were 4 bases for V and 7 bases for J; bases not matched to a gene: 10. Germline V gives CDR1 SEHNR, CDR2 FQNEAQ (reference sequence). CDR3 region: CASSSQAGPFNEQFF. The CDR3, as DNA: TGTGCCAGCAGCTCTCAAGCGGGGCCCTTTAATGAGCAGTTCTTC.

This clone was seen a handful of times. This chain uses TRBV7-9 with TRBJ2-2, with 9 bases aligning to TRBD2. Germline loops: CDR1 SEHNR, CDR2 FQNEAQ (reference sequence). V trimming: 4 bases; J trimming: 5 bases; junction bases outside the gene matches: 5. This CDR3 has 15 amino acids. The CDR3 sequence: CASSSAGGPTGELFF. CDR3 sequence (DNA): TGTGCCAGCAGCTCGGCGGGAGGGCCTACCGGGGAGCTGTTTTTT.

V and J are TRBV5-5 and TRBJ1-4; TRBD1 might be the D (5 bases). Germline V gene sequence: CDR1 SGHKS, CDR2 YYEKEE (reference sequence). The germline V and J ends were trimmed by 1 base and 4 bases, with 11 bases remaining between them. CDR3 length: 15 amino acids. The CDR3 loop reads CASSLSPGNNEKLFF. The CDR3 DNA reads as TGTGCCAGCAGCTTGTCCCCAGGGAATAATGAAAAACTGTTTTTT.

This clone was picked up a small number of times. At the DNA level, this CDR3 is encoded by other sequences in the same sample as well. This chain links TRBV6-1 with TRBJ1-1; D unresolved. Per the germline V gene, CDR1 is MNHNS and CDR2 is SASEGT. V was clipped by 3 bases and J by 7 bases, with 6 bases between them. The length of the CDR3 is 11 residues. The CDR3 loop reads CASSDYLEAFF. Written as DNA, the CDR3 is TGTGCCAGCAGTGACTATCTTGAAGCTTTCTTT.

This clone has a single count. The V gene is TRBV5-4, the J gene TRBJ2-5; 7 nucleotides align to TRBD1. The CDR3 covers 13 residues. Germline loops: CDR1 SGHNT, CDR2 YYREEE (reference sequence). V lost 2 bases and J lost 5; bases outside the gene matches: 3. The CDR3 is CASSFARGETQYF. The CDR3 nucleotides are TGTGCCAGCAGCTTCGCCAGGGGGGAGACCCAGTACTTC.

The chain uses TRBV6-6 and TRBJ1-1, with D possibly being TRBD1 (6 bases). Between the trimmed V and J ends, which lost 0 bases and 4 bases, there was a span of 9 bases. CDR3 length equals 14 residues. In germline, CDR1 is MNHNY, CDR2 SVGAGI (reference sequence). The CDR3 DNA reads as TGTGCCAGCAGTTACTCAGGGGGTATCACTGAAGCTTTCTTT. Its protein product is CASSYSGGITEAFF.

This clone was counted at least ten times. V and J are TRBV11-2 and TRBJ2-5; D call uncertain. The V end lost 7 bases, the J end lost 1 base, and 25 bases lay between the germline ends. Per the germline V gene, CDR1 is SGHAT and CDR2 is FQNNGV. The CDR3 sequence is 18 residues long. The CDR3 nucleotides read TGTGCCAGCACGATCGGTGGTAAACGCAACAATCCCCAAGAGACCCAGTACTTC. This encodes CASTIGGKRNNPQETQYF.

The V call is TRBV5-4, the J call TRBJ2-1; D might be TRBD2 (6 bases). The CDR3 sequence is 15 residues long. Germline CDR1 and CDR2: SGHNT and YYREEE (reference sequence). Trimming left V 0 bases short and J 5 bases short, with 12 bases between. Here the CDR3 DNA reads TGTGCCAGCAGCTTGGATTCCGGCGGGAACAATGAGCAGTTCTTC. It specifies CASSLDSGGNNEQFF.

The V call is TRBV5-1, the J call TRBJ2-3; D uncertain. The CDR3 contains 14 residues. The V end lost 4 bases, the J end lost 0 bases, and 9 bases lay between the germline ends. The germline gives CDR1 SGHRS, CDR2 YFSETQ. The CDR3 DNA reads TGCGCCAGCAGCCCACGGGTTAGCACAGATACGCAGTATTTT. Protein product: CASSPRVSTDTQYF. Based on the CDR3 plus reference TRBV5-1 and TRBJ2-3, the full variable domain is KAGVTQTPRYLIKTRGQQVTLSCSPISGHRSVSWYQQTPGQGLQFLFEYFSETQRNKGNFPGRFSGRQFSNSRSEMNVSTLELGDSALYLCASSPRVSTDTQYFGPGTRLTVL.

The chain links TRBV27 to TRBJ2-7; D gene ambiguous. Trimming took 8 bases from V and 2 from J, leaving 13 bases between them. This CDR3 contains 13 residues. Germline CDR1 MNHEY, CDR2 SMNVEV (reference sequence). The CDR3 DNA sequence: TGTGCCAGCGGTATGGACGGTCCCTACGAGCAGTACTTC. Translated: CASGMDGPYEQYF.

This clone was seen many times. The chain uses TRBV18 and TRBJ2-7; 10 bases map to TRBD2. The CDR3 is 18 residues long. Losses at the gene ends were 5 bases for V and 2 bases for J; bases not matched to a gene: 15. The germline gives CDR1 KGHSH, CDR2 LQKENI. The CDR3 region has the DNA TGTGCCAGCTCAGTCCTCGCGTCTAGCGGGAGTGAAACCTACGAGCAGTACTTC. Its translation is CASSVLASSGSETYEQYF.

The table lists this clone with a count of one. The rearrangement uses TRBV30 and TRBJ1-1; D remains unclear. Germline CDR1 reads GTSNPN; CDR2 reads SVGIG (reference sequence). The CDR3 loop spans 13 amino acids. V lost 4 bases to trimming and J lost 1 base, with 10 bases between them. This CDR3 reads CAWKVAENTEAFF. DNA for the CDR3: TGTGCCTGGAAGGTGGCCGAGAACACTGAAGCTTTCTTT.

This chain connects TRBV7-9 to TRBJ2-3, with 13 bases aligning to TRBD2. This CDR3 has 16 residues. The V and J ends lost 5 bases and 4 bases, in that order; junction bases with no gene match: 6. Germline V gene data show CDR1 as SEHNR and CDR2 as FQNEAQ (reference sequence). The CDR3 loop reads CASSPLAGGIADTQYF. The CDR3 coding sequence is TGTGCCAGCAGCCCACTAGCGGGGGGGATCGCAGATACGCAGTATTTT.

This clone has more than one count but fewer than ten. This rearrangement joins TRBV12-5 to TRBJ2-7, with D perhaps matching TRBD1 (6 bases). CDR1 is LGHNT and CDR2 is FRNRAP in the germline V gene. This CDR3 has 14 residues. Trimming took 1 base from V and 3 from J, leaving 10 bases between them. The CDR3 is CASGLGSGVYEQYF. In DNA form, the CDR3 reads TGTGCTAGTGGTTTGGGTTCAGGGGTCTACGAGCAGTACTTC.

This chain joins TRBV28 and TRBJ2-5; D is unclear. Per the germline V gene, CDR1 is MDHEN and CDR2 is SYDVKM. V lost 1 base and J 4 bases, leaving 19 bases between the germline ends. This CDR3 is 17 amino acids long. The CDR3 is CASSLSLPGSQAETQYF. Written as DNA, the CDR3 is TGTGCCAGCAGTTTATCCCTGCCGGGCTCCCAGGCAGAGACCCAGTACTTC.

The genes are TRBV9 and TRBJ2-5, with D perhaps TRBD1 (7 bases). The V end lost 1 base, the J end lost 2 bases, and 9 bases lay between the germline ends. Germline-derived CDR1 and CDR2 are SGDLS and YYNGEE. The length of the CDR3 is 14 residues. In DNA, the CDR3 is TGTGCCAGCAGCGTATCAGGGGGGCAAGAGACCCAGTACTTC. It codes for CASSVSGGQETQYF.

The chain uses TRBV5-6 and TRBJ1-2; D not resolved. Trimming pared 0 bases from V and 6 bases from J, leaving 9 bases between. CDR3 length: 13 residues. CDR1 SGHDT and CDR2 YYEEEE come from the germline V gene. CDR3 in amino acids: CASSLGGVNGYTF. The CDR3 bases are TGTGCCAGCAGCTTGGGCGGAGTCAATGGCTACACCTTC.